This T cell receptor beta chain was captured by sequencing in a study of cytomegalovirus exposure and HLA in healthy donors (dated by TCRdb to about 2017). With regard to the full study: A later analysis indicated that the 95 to 150 validation repertoires were generated on the platform also employed for the 720 or so repertoires of the first cohort. The study combined high-throughput TCR immunosequencing, statistical association of individual TCRs with disease status, and machine learning to predict cytomegalovirus infection status. The study aimed to test whether signatures of past pathogen exposure could be identified by cataloging public T cell receptors. A separate validation cohort of roughly 130 different subjects was used in addition to the roughly 670-subject first cohort. What the authors observed across the whole study: In both the original and validation cohorts, the classifier was reported to diagnose cytomegalovirus status with high specificity and sensitivity. All 120 or so repertoires were used to score co-occurrence in the validation cohort in a later analysis, because that analysis had no HLA typing for the cohort. A later analysis found that TCRs clustered in the first cohort also tended to co-occur in the approximately 120 validation repertoires, with approximately 95% of cluster scores above 0. In vitro tests confirmed that a few of the cytomegalovirus-associated TCR beta chains recognize cytomegalovirus antigens. Most TCR sequences were observed very rarely across donors, whereas some public TCRs were present in many individuals. The study gave a list of roughly 150 TCR beta chains associated with cytomegalovirus. The authors suggested that the approach could potentially be generalized to other disease states and immunological phenotypes.

This clone was picked up one time. Which antigen it targets is not known. Within one base of it there is no much larger clone, and no base qualities were kept. Library method: the immunoSEQ multiplex PCR assay. For the original study's pipeline: To diagnose cytomegalovirus status from the catalog of TCR beta chain sequences, a statistical classification framework was built. Held by TCRdb, this immuneACCESS table contains in-frame sequences only and omits some clones. Under half of the omission traces to an unresolved V gene where checked; the cause of the rest is unknown. V and J calls and clone size are given by that table; D and trimming were obtained from the DNA. Counted in this sample were 200,000 or so clones; 75% to 95% of them appeared once. The biggest ten clones account for roughly 1% of the sample. From cysteine to phenylalanine, the CDR3 is 12 amino acids long. The read is trimmed to its CDR3 DNA, 36 bases read in frame from base 1. Taken from the germline V gene, the CDR1 and CDR2 loops are SGHDT and YYEEEE. Between the V and J ends, shortened by 5 bases and 4 bases respectively, the junction contains 9 bases.

Donors formed part of the validation cohort, which comprised 120 or so subjects and was distinct from the first cohort of 670 or so subjects. The TCR originated in a woman aged 18-35 years in good health and CMV-seronegative. Sequenced sample: PBMCs. Recombination connected TRBV5-6 to TRBJ1-2; the D gene cannot be named for sure. The encoded CDR3 is CASRRESYGYTF. The nucleotides are TGTGCCAGCAGGAGGGAAAGCTATGGCTACACCTTC.